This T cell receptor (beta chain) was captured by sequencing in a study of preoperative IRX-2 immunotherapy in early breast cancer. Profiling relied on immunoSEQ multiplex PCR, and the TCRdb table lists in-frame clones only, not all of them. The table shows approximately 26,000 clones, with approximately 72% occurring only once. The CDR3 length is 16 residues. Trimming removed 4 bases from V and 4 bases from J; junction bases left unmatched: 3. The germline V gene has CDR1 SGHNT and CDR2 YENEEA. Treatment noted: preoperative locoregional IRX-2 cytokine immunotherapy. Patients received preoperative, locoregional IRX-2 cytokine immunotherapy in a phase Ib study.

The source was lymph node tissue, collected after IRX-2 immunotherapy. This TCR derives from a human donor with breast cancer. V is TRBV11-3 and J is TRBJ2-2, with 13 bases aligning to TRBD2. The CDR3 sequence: CASSSGLAGATGELFF. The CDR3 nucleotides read TGTGCCAGCAGCTCCGGACTAGCGGGGGCCACCGGGGAGCTGTTTTTT.